This T cell receptor beta chain comes out of a study of T-cell memory formation after mild COVID-19. Findings and limits, study-wide: CD4+ bias marked clones expanding day 15 to 37, unlike balanced contracting clones.

5'RACE with constant-segment primers built TCRalpha and TCRbeta cDNA libraries with UMIs. One entry per CDR3 protein, called by TCRdb with MiXCR from the 5' RACE reads. The profile shows roughly 86,000 distinct CDR3 sequences, 13% of them singletons. CDR1 MGHRA and CDR2 YSYEKL come from the germline V gene. The CDR3 contains 16 residues. V lost 4 bases and J lost 0; bases outside the gene matches: 7. The sample holds a few counts of this clonotype. Its antigen is unidentified. The TCR originated in an adult woman who had mild COVID-19 (a few samples of this study predate the infection). Cell type and time point are not known. The rearrangement links TRBV4-1 to TRBJ2-7; 9 bases line up with TRBD1. The sample was PBMCs or a T cell subset sorted from them (not recorded which). The CDR3 bases are TGCGCCAGCAGCCCAGCCGGGACAGGGAGCTCCTACGAGCAGTACTTC. Amino acid sequence: CASSPAGTGSSYEQYF.